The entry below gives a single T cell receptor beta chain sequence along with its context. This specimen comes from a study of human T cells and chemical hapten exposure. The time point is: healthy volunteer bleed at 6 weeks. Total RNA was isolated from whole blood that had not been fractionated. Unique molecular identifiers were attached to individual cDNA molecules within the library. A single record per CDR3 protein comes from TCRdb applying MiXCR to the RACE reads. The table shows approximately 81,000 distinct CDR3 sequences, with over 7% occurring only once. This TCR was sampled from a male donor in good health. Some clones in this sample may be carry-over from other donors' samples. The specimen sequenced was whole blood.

CDR3 sequence (DNA): TGTGCCAGCAGCCCACTGACTAGCGGGAGCGCAGATACGCAGTATTTT. It encodes CASSPLTSGSADTQYF. This chain links TRBV7-9 with TRBJ2-3; 12 nucleotides agree with TRBD2. V lost 5 bases to trimming and J lost 4 bases; unmatched junction nucleotides: 7. Germline V CDR1 and CDR2: SEHNR, FQNEAQ (reference sequence). This CDR3 region has 16 residues. The whole variable domain, remainder taken from reference TRBV7-9 and TRBJ2-3, is DTGVSQNPRHKITKRGQNVTFRCDPISEHNRLYWYRQTLGQGPEFLTYFQNEAQLEKSRLLSDRFSAERPKGSFSTLEIQRTEQGDSAMYLCASSPLTSGSADTQYFGPGTRLTVL.